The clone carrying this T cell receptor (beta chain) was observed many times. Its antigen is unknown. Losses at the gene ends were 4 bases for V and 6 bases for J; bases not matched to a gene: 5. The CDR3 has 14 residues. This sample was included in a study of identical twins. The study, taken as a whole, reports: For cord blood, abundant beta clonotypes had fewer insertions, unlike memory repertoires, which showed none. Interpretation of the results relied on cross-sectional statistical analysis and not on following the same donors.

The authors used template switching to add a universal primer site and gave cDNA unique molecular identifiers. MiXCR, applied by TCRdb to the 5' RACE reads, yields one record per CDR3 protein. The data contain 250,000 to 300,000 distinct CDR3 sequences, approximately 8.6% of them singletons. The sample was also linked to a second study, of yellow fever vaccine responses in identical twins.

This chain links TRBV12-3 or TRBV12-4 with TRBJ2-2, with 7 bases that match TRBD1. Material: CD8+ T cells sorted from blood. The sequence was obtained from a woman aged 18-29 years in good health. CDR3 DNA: TGTGCCAGCAGTTCAACAGGGGTAGCCGGGGAGCTGTTTTTT. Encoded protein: CASSSTGVAGELFF.